Presented here are 23 T cell receptor beta chains from one specimen sequenced in a study of kidney transplant recipient with SARS-CoV-2 infection. MiXCR, applied by TCRdb to the reads, yields one record per CDR3 protein. Among fewer than 250,000 distinct CDR3 sequences, around 28% were seen once, and the ten largest hold roughly 7.3%. This specimen was a blood sample, taken at baseline and on day 111 from a kidney transplant recipient. Receptor source: a male patient between 25 and 39 years old who had COVID-19 and was a kidney transplant recipient. Part of the T cells may come from the graft donor.

This clonotype was recorded many times. J is TRBJ1-1 and V is TRBV7-9; D is ambiguous. The CDR3 contains 16 residues. V was trimmed by 5 bases and J by 8 bases, leaving 24 bases between them. Germline V lookup: CDR1 SEHNR, CDR2 FQNEAQ (reference sequence). CDR3: CASSPPRTTSLLEAFF. Here the CDR3 DNA reads TGTGCCAGCAGCCCCCCAAGGACCACCTCGCTACTCGAAGCTTTCTTT. The variable domain in full, completed from reference TRBV7-9 and TRBJ1-1, reads DTGVSQNPRHKITKRGQNVTFRCDPISEHNRLYWYRQTLGQGPEFLTYFQNEAQLEKSRLLSDRFSAERPKGSFSTLEIQRTEQGDSAMYLCASSPPRTTSLLEAFFGQGTRLTVV.

This clonotype was detected ten times or more. This chain's CDR3 is CASTPGQGIFFDYGYTF. DNA for the CDR3: TGTGCCAGCACCCCGGGACAGGGAATTTTTTTCGACTATGGCTACACCTTC. The chain joins TRBV28 to TRBJ1-2, with TRBD1 matching over 9 bases. V shed 7 bases, J shed 3 bases, and the junction held 15 bases outside the gene matches. Germline CDR1 MDHEN, CDR2 SYDVKM. The CDR3 has 17 residues.

Points on this clonotype: Just one base apart from a much larger clone, this may be a read error. This chain joins TRBV18 and TRBJ1-1; perhaps TRBD1 as D (5 bases). The germline CDR1 and CDR2 sequences are KGHSH and LQKENI. V dropped 3 bases and J dropped 3 bases, with 8 bases sitting between them. This CDR3 contains 13 residues. The CDR3 DNA follows: TGTGCCAGCTCACCCCAGGGTCACACTGAAGCTTTCTTT. Its translation is CASSPQGHTEAFF. Using reference TRBV18 and TRBJ1-1 for the parts outside the CDR3, the full variable domain is NAGVMQNPRHLVRRRGQEARLRCSPMKGHSHVYWYRQLPEEGLKFMVYLQKENIIDESGMPKERFSAEFPKEGPSILRIQQVVRGDSAAYFCASSPQGHTEAFFGQGTRLTVV.

This clonotype was seen at least ten times. The gene calls are TRBV27 and TRBJ2-5; 11 bases align to TRBD1. This CDR3 spans 14 amino acids. V shed 4 bases and J 5 bases; nucleotides not matched to a gene: 3. Germline V gives CDR1 MNHEY, CDR2 SMNVEV (reference sequence). CDR3 sequence (DNA): TGTGCCAGCAGTTGGGACAGGGGGACGGAGACCCAGTACTTC. Its translation: CASSWDRGTETQYF.

This clonotype was detected ten times or more. The chain links TRBV5-1 to TRBJ1-3; D remains unclear. Germline-derived CDR1 and CDR2 are SGHRS and YFSETQ. The V and J ends lost 4 bases and 0 bases respectively, with 11 bases between them. This CDR3 has 15 amino acids. CDR3 sequence: CASSPGSYSGNTIYF. CDR3 DNA sequence: TGCGCCAGCAGCCCGGGGAGTTACTCTGGAAACACCATATATTTT. Drawing the rest from reference TRBV5-1 and TRBJ1-3, the complete variable domain is KAGVTQTPRYLIKTRGQQVTLSCSPISGHRSVSWYQQTPGQGLQFLFEYFSETQRNKGNFPGRFSGRQFSNSRSEMNVSTLELGDSALYLCASSPGSYSGNTIYFGEGSWLTVV.

With respect to this clonotype: A read error may be the cause here, since a much bigger clone is one base away. The rearrangement uses TRBV12-3 or TRBV12-4 and TRBJ2-1, with D perhaps matching TRBD1 (6 bases). Near its end, the DNA agrees better with TRBJ2-7, so the J call may be wrong. The CDR3 is 14 amino acids. In DNA form, the CDR3 reads TGTGCCACAAGGTTAGGGGGAGAGCTAAGCGGGCAGTACTTC. It yields the protein CATRLGGELSGQYF.

This clonotype was picked up many times. The J gene is TRBJ1-2, the V gene TRBV20-1; D remains ambiguous. Trimming took 4 bases from V and 4 from J, leaving 22 bases between them. The V gene's germline CDR1 is DFQATT and CDR2 SNEGSKA (reference sequence). The CDR3 extends over 16 amino acids. CDR3 region: CSAIIELFRKTYGYTF. CDR3 bases: TGCAGTGCTATCATAGAGCTGTTTCGAAAGACCTATGGCTACACCTTC.

This clonotype came up a few times. The J gene is TRBJ2-1, the V gene TRBV6-2 or TRBV6-3; D unclear. The V gene's germline CDR1 is MNHEY and CDR2 SVGEGT. The length of the CDR3 is 15 residues. Trimming removed 7 bases at V and 4 bases at J, with 17 bases between. The chain's CDR3 is CASTDRKGIYNEQFF. In DNA form, the CDR3 reads TGTGCCAGCACCGACCGTAAGGGAATATACAATGAGCAGTTCTTC.

This clonotype was observed at least ten times. The chain links TRBV29-1 to TRBJ1-1; D call uncertain. The CDR3 runs to 14 residues. CDR1 is SQVTM, CDR2 ANQGSEA, per germline. Between the trimmed V and J ends, which lost 2 bases and 4 bases, there was a span of 14 bases. CDR3: CSVENLWGSTEAFF. CDR3 bases: TGCAGCGTTGAAAATTTGTGGGGAAGCACTGAAGCTTTCTTT.

This clonotype was found many times. The chain has TRBV7-3 and TRBJ1-1; D not resolved. Germline CDR1 is SGHTA and CDR2 is FQGTGA. The CDR3 is 15 amino acids. V lost 2 bases and J lost 1, with 11 bases in between. CDR3 sequence (DNA): TGTGCCAGCAGCTTATCGCCAGACCCGAACACTGAAGCTTTCTTT. This translates into CASSLSPDPNTEAFF. Full variable domain (remainder filled in from reference TRBV7-3 and TRBJ1-1): GAGVSQTPSNKVTEKGKYVELRCDPISGHTALYWYRQSLGQGPEFLIYFQGTGAADDSGLPNDRFFAVRPEGSVSTLKIQRTERGDSAVYLCASSLSPDPNTEAFFGQGTRLTVV.

As concerns this clonotype: A much larger clone is a single base away; this may be a read error. The J gene is TRBJ1-2, the V gene TRBV20-1; D is uncertain. The CDR3 runs to 16 residues. Germline V gene data show CDR1 as DFQATT and CDR2 as SNEGSKA (reference sequence). V lost 5 bases and J lost 4, with 23 bases in between. The CDR3 sequence: CSAVRRLFRKAYGYTF. CDR3 coding DNA: TGCAGTGCTGTGCGGAGGCTGTTTCGAAAGGCCTATGGCTACACCTTC.

Worth noting for this clonotype: This may be a read error: a much more frequent sequence differs by one nucleotide. This chain joins TRBV20-1 and TRBJ2-1; 8 bases map to TRBD2. Germline loops: CDR1 DFQATT, CDR2 SNEGSKA (reference sequence). This CDR3 is built from 17 residues. The CDR3: CSTRPVAAGVRWDEQFF. CDR3 DNA: TGCAGTACTAGACCGGTTGCAGCGGGAGTCAGGTGGGATGAGCAGTTCTTC.

On this clonotype itself: This likely comes from a read error, as the CDR3 has no conserved phenylalanine or tryptophan at its end. Because the CDR3's place on the DNA is in doubt, the DNA is left out and the CDR3 is given as listed by TCRdb. The chain combines TRBV4-1 with TRBJ1-6; the DNA was not compared with TRBD1, the D call given in the table. Counting both end residues, the CDR3 totals 16 amino acids. Germline values: CDR1 MGHRA, CDR2 YSYEKL. CDR3 residues: CASSPGQGDGNSPFHL.

This clonotype was seen repeatedly, ten times or more. V gene TRBV10-1 combines with J gene TRBJ1-2, with D unresolved. V lost 3 bases and J 4 bases, leaving 21 bases between the germline ends. This CDR3 has 17 amino acids. Germline V lookup: CDR1 WNHNN, CDR2 SYGVQD (reference sequence). CDR3 sequence reads: CASSDRRRSRKTYGYTF. The CDR3 DNA reads as TGCGCCAGCAGTGACCGAAGAAGATCGCGAAAGACCTATGGCTACACCTTC.

This clonotype came up many times. This chain links TRBV5-4 with TRBJ2-7, with TRBD2 matching 12 bases. Germline CDR1 and CDR2: SGHNT and YYREEE (reference sequence). The junction had 10 bases not matched to a gene; V was cut back by 5 bases and J by 4 bases. The CDR3 covers 16 residues. The CDR3: CASSFGSGTSGYEQYF. The CDR3 nucleotides read TGTGCCAGCAGTTTTGGCTCCGGGACTAGCGGGTACGAGCAGTACTTC.

In its sample, this clonotype was seen many times. The rearrangement uses TRBV5-5 and TRBJ1-2; D is uncertain. The CDR3 is 16 residues long. CDR1 and CDR2 from the germline V gene are SGHKS and YYEKEE (reference sequence). Trimming shortened V by 7 bases and J by 4 bases, and 23 bases separated the two germline ends. CDR3 sequence (DNA): TGTGCCAGCTATGTTAGTGTCTCGCGAAAGACCTATGGCTACACCTTC. Its protein is CASYVSVSRKTYGYTF.

For this clonotype: This may arise from a read error, as a much more abundant clone is one base away. The genes are TRBV7-2 and TRBJ1-5, with D possibly matching TRBD1 (5 bases). Trimming took 1 base from V and 5 from J, leaving 12 bases between them. Germline CDR1 reads SGHTA; CDR2 reads FQGNSA. This CDR3 comprises 15 residues. The CDR3 bases are TGTGCCAGCAGCTTAGAGGTAGGGGCTGATCAGCCCCAGCATTTT. Translated, it gives CASSLEVGADQPQHF.

With respect to this clonotype: The junction does not match germline at one end; this may be a read error. The CDR3 spells CAGSLAEDTEAFF. CDR3 sequence (DNA): TGTGCCGGCAGCTTAGCAGAGGACACTGAAGCCTTCTTT. The chain recombines TRBV7-9 with TRBJ1-1; a possible D gene is TRBD1 (5 bases). There are 13 residues in the CDR3. Germline CDR1 and CDR2: SEHNR and FQNEAQ (reference sequence).

On this clonotype: A read error is possible here, since a much larger clone lies one base away. The chain uses TRBV10-3 and TRBJ1-4; 8 nucleotides line up with TRBD1. The CDR3 covers 13 residues. Germline values: CDR1 ENHRY, CDR2 SYGVKD. CDR3 bases: TGTGTCGTCTCAGGGGGCGCGGGAGAAAAACTGTTTTTT. Amino acids: CVVSGGAGEKLFF.

Ten or more counts support this clonotype. V usage is TRBV7-8 and J usage is TRBJ1-3; 7 nucleotides agree with TRBD1. The CDR3 consists of 16 residues. V lost 1 base to trimming and J lost 4 bases; unmatched junction nucleotides: 7. Germline lookup yields CDR1 SGHVS and CDR2 FQNEAQ. CDR3 sequence: CASSLGARGDGNTIYF. The CDR3 DNA is TGTGCCAGCAGCTTAGGGGCCAGGGGGGACGGAAACACCATATATTTT.

To note about this clonotype: This may arise from a read error, as a much more abundant clone is one base away. The genes are TRBV20-1 and TRBJ1-2; D uncertain. This CDR3 spans 16 amino acids. Per germline, CDR1 DFQATT and CDR2 SNEGSKA (reference sequence). Trimming removed 5 bases from V and 4 bases from J, with 23 bases in between. CDR3 sequence: CSALCVLFRKTYGYTF. The CDR3 DNA reads as TGCAGTGCTCTCTGTGTGCTGTTTCGAAAGACCTATGGCTACACCTTC.

This clonotype appeared many times. The chain couples TRBV28 to TRBJ1-4; D unresolved. The CDR3 has 14 residues. V lost 1 base and J lost 3, with 6 bases in between. CDR1 is MDHEN, CDR2 SYDVKM, per germline. The CDR3: CASSLFSSNEKLFF. CDR3 in DNA: TGTGCCAGCAGTTTATTCAGTTCTAATGAAAAACTGTTTTTT.

Worth noting for this clonotype: This could be a read error, since a much larger clone is one nucleotide away. This sequence joins TRBV4-1 and TRBJ1-3, with D possibly TRBD1 on 5 matching bases. The CDR3 is 16 amino acids. V dropped 8 bases and J dropped 0 bases, with 17 bases sitting between them. Germline CDR1 reads MGHRA; CDR2 reads YSYEKL. CDR3 loop: CASRGDGFLSGNTIYF. DNA of the CDR3: TGCGCCAGCCGTGGGGACGGATTCCTCTCTGGAAACACCATATATTTT.